This T cell receptor (beta chain) was identified during a study of OX40 agonist ivuxolimab in advanced cancers. In germline, CDR1 is LNHDA, CDR2 SQIVND (reference sequence). Trimming took off 5 bases at V and 0 bases at J, with 11 bases between the two ends. The CDR3 extends over 14 amino acids. Regarding this clone: Its cognate antigen is unknown.

Only in-frame clones appear in the TCRdb table, and some are missing; sequencing was by immunoSEQ multiplex PCR. The sample yields tens of thousands of clones, roughly 84% seen once. Study findings and constraints: The study observed clonal expansion of CD4+ and CD8+ blood T cells by week 6 at 0.1 to 3.0 mg/kg. The authors also found low normalized T-cell clonal expansion in some nonresponders.

Anyone with autoimmune disease history or systemic immunosuppression was excluded. Patients had blood sampled at baseline and again on cycle 4 day 1 and cycle 7 day 1. The TCR comes from an adult with an advanced solid tumor such as melanoma, head and neck, liver or kidney cancer. The V gene is TRBV19, the J gene TRBJ2-7; D possibly corresponds to TRBD1 (5 bases). The material was CD4+ or CD8+ T cells sorted from blood, obtained in a trial of the OX40 agonist ivuxolimab. For the CDR3, the DNA is TGTGCCAGTAGTCCACAGGCGTACTCCTACGAGCAGTACTTC. This gives the protein CASSPQAYSYEQYF.